These 15 T cell receptor beta chains were all obtained from the same sample, sequenced in a study of T cell clones after liver transplantation. Profiling relied on immunoSEQ multiplex PCR, and the TCRdb table lists in-frame clones only, not all of them. Of tens of thousands of clones in the sample, over 70% are singletons; the top ten hold approximately 0.73%. Sequencing used CD4+ T cells from blood, obtained 12 months after liver transplant. These receptors were collected from a human patient who received a liver transplant. Part of the T cells may come from the graft donor.

This chain joins TRBV4-2 and TRBJ1-4; no clear D. This CDR3 spans 15 amino acids. Trimming removed 3 bases from V and 8 bases from J, with 16 bases in between. Germline CDR1 and CDR2: LGHNA and YNFKEQ. The CDR3 here is CASSQSWTGYEKLFF. The CDR3 DNA reads TGTGCCAGCAGCCAGAGTTGGACGGGCTACGAAAAACTGTTTTTT.

The chain uses TRBV6-1 and TRBJ1-2; 10 bases map to TRBD1. Per the germline V gene, CDR1 is MNHNS and CDR2 is SASEGT. The V segment lost 4 bases and the J segment 1 base; nucleotides outside the gene matches: 0. This CDR3 region has 14 residues. This CDR3 reads CASSGDRGNYGYTF. For the CDR3, the DNA is TGTGCCAGCAGTGGGGACAGGGGTAACTATGGCTACACCTTC.

This clone was counted a single time. The J gene is TRBJ2-6, the V gene TRBV6-5; D remains ambiguous. Trimming removed 0 bases from V and 4 bases from J, with 7 bases in between. Per germline, CDR1 MNHEY and CDR2 SVGAGI. The CDR3 length is 15 residues. The CDR3 nucleotides are TGTGCCAGCAGTTACTCAGGGTCAGGGGCCAACGTCCTGACTTTC. It codes for CASSYSGSGANVLTF.

The genes are TRBV7-6 and TRBJ1-5; D uncertain. CDR3 length: 14 residues. Trimming removed 1 base at V and 7 bases at J, with 11 bases between. Germline lookup yields CDR1 SGHVS and CDR2 FNYEAQ. CDR3 bases: TGTGCCAGCAGCTTAGGGCAAGGTTACCAGCCCCAGCATTTT. Protein sequence: CASSLGQGYQPQHF.

The rearrangement joins TRBV19 to TRBJ1-4; D might be TRBD1 (5 bases). In germline, CDR1 is LNHDA, CDR2 SQIVND (reference sequence). The CDR3 covers 15 residues. V lost 6 bases and J 0 bases, leaving 11 bases between the germline ends. The CDR3 sequence is CASRPPGSTNEKLFF. In DNA form, the CDR3 reads TGTGCCAGTAGACCCCCAGGGTCAACTAATGAAAAACTGTTTTTT. The full variable domain, completed using reference TRBV19 and TRBJ1-4, is DGGITQSPKYLFRKEGQNVTLSCEQNLNHDAMYWYRQDPGQGLRLIYYSQIVNDFQKGDIAEGYSVSREKKESFPLTVTSAQKNPTAFYLCASRPPGSTNEKLFFGSGTQLSVL.

This clone appeared a few times. The V and J genes are TRBV10-3 and TRBJ2-2; D is tentatively TRBD1 or TRBD2 (5 bases each). The CDR3 totals 14 residues. Germline CDR1 ENHRY, CDR2 SYGVKD. V was pared by 7 bases and J by 5 bases, with 14 bases between. The CDR3 DNA reads TGTGCCATCAACGCGAGGGGTGGGACCGGGGAGCTGTTTTTT. It codes for CAINARGGTGELFF.

The chain joins TRBV10-3 to TRBJ2-6; 7 bases are shared with TRBD1. CDR1 and CDR2 (germline): ENHRY, SYGVKD. The CDR3 extends over 19 amino acids. Trimming at V came to 1 base and at J to 0 bases, leaving 9 bases not matched to a gene. The CDR3 loop reads CAISEWDSVYLSGANVLTF. The CDR3 DNA sequence: TGTGCCATCAGTGAGTGGGACAGTGTTTACCTCTCTGGGGCCAACGTCCTGACTTTC.

The V gene is TRBV6-5, the J gene TRBJ2-7, with TRBD2 identical over 8 bases. Germline lookup yields CDR1 MNHEY and CDR2 SVGAGI. The V and J ends lost 10 bases and 3 bases, in that order; junction bases with no gene match: 11. This CDR3 is built from 14 residues. In DNA form, the CDR3 reads TGTGCCACCCTTGGAGCGGGAGACCGCTACGAGCAGTACTTC. As protein: CATLGAGDRYEQYF.

This chain's CDR3 is CASAPGYGYTF. As DNA, the CDR3 is TGTGCCAGCGCTCCGGGCTATGGCTACACCTTC. The rearrangement uses TRBV2 and TRBJ1-2; D remains ambiguous. V dropped 8 bases and J dropped 4 bases, with 8 bases sitting between them. CDR1 and CDR2 (germline): SNHLY, FYNNEI. This CDR3 spans 11 amino acids.

By share, this clone counts as medium-sized. The CDR3 region has the DNA TGTGCCAGCAGCACGACAGTATTCTCTGAAGCTTTCTTT. As protein: CASSTTVFSEAFF. This chain uses TRBV14 with TRBJ1-1; possible D gene TRBD1, 5 bases. V shed 5 bases and J shed 6 bases, with 13 bases lying between them. The CDR3 has 13 amino acids. Germline assignment: CDR1 SGHDN and CDR2 FVKESK.

The table lists this clone with a few counts. This CDR3 is also generated by other DNA sequences in the sample. The chain couples TRBV28 to TRBJ1-2; D is unclear. This CDR3 is built from 13 residues. Germline CDR1 and CDR2: MDHEN and SYDVKM. Deletions cut 7 bases from V and 2 bases from J, with 11 bases between. Here the CDR3 reads CASTPGQNYGYTF. CDR3 sequence (DNA): TGTGCCAGCACCCCTGGGCAGAACTATGGCTACACCTTC.

The rearrangement uses TRBV28 and TRBJ1-2; a weak D match, TRBD1 (5 bases). This CDR3 has 13 amino acids. V gave up 3 bases and J gave up 13 bases, with 18 bases separating them. CDR1 MDHEN and CDR2 SYDVKM come from the germline V gene. The CDR3 reads CASSFGTQTQVTF. The CDR3 nucleotides read TGTGCCAGCAGTTTTGGGACTCAAACACAGGTCACCTTC.

V and J are TRBV28 and TRBJ2-7; 10 nucleotides agree with TRBD1. Per the germline V gene, CDR1 is MDHEN and CDR2 is SYDVKM. The CDR3 consists of 12 residues. V was clipped by 10 bases and J by 4 bases; unmatched bases: 4. The CDR3 sequence: CATLDRGYEQYF. The CDR3 region has the DNA TGTGCCACCTTGGACAGGGGGTACGAGCAGTACTTC.

The chain couples TRBV29-1 to TRBJ2-3; no reliable D call. There are 11 residues in the CDR3. Germline CDR1 SQVTM, CDR2 ANQGSEA. Trimming took 1 base from V and 4 from J, leaving 3 bases between them. CDR3 loop: CSVEGADTQYF. CDR3 DNA sequence: TGCAGCGTTGAAGGGGCAGATACGCAGTATTTT.

The chain recombines TRBV29-1 with TRBJ1-2; D gene uncertain. CDR3 length equals 15 residues. V lost 4 bases and J lost 0, with 15 bases in between. Germline CDR1 reads SQVTM; CDR2 reads ANQGSEA. The DNA for the CDR3 is TGCAGCGTTGGACTGTGGGGAGGAACTAACTATGGCTACACCTTC. Translating gives CSVGLWGGTNYGYTF.